This T cell receptor beta chain was captured by sequencing in a study of PD-1 blockade in mismatch repair-deficient tumors. As for the study in general: Patients had approximately 12 mismatch repair-deficient cancer types, all previously treated and progressing. Study-wide findings and caveats: Rapid post-treatment expansion, then contraction, generally preceding radiologic response, marked tumor-resident clones.

The table came from immunoSEQ multiplex PCR; TCRdb's copy has only in-frame clones and leaves some out. The sample includes 40,000 to 65,000 clones, around 85% of them seen just once. Germline trimming cut 5 bases from V and 8 bases from J; bases unmatched to any gene: 12. The CDR3 loop spans 15 amino acids. Germline CDR1 is SGHTA and CDR2 is FQGTGA. Mismatch repair deficiency was confirmed in all patients, by PCR or immunohistochemistry. Only one count was recorded for this clone. Its antigen is undetermined. Sequences were derived from peripheral blood, sampled roughly 21 weeks after starting pembrolizumab. This chain connects TRBV7-3 to TRBJ2-1; 7 positions agree with TRBD2. This clonotype originated in an adult with mismatch repair-deficient cancer. CDR3 loop: CASSLRAGEVHEQFF. CDR3 sequence (DNA): TGTGCCAGCAGCCTGCGGGCGGGAGAGGTCCATGAGCAGTTCTTC.